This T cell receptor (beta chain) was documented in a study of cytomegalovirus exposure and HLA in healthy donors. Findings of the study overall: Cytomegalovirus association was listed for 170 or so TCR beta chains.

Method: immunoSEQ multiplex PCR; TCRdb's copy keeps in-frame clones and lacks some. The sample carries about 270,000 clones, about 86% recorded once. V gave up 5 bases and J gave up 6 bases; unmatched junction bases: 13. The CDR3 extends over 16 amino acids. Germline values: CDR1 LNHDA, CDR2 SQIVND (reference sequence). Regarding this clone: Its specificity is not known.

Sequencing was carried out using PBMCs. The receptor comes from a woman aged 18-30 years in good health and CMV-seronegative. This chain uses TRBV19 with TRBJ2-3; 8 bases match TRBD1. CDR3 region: CASSEDRVGLRDTQYF. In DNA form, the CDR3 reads TGTGCCAGTAGTGAGGACAGGGTAGGTCTCCGGGATACGCAGTATTTT.